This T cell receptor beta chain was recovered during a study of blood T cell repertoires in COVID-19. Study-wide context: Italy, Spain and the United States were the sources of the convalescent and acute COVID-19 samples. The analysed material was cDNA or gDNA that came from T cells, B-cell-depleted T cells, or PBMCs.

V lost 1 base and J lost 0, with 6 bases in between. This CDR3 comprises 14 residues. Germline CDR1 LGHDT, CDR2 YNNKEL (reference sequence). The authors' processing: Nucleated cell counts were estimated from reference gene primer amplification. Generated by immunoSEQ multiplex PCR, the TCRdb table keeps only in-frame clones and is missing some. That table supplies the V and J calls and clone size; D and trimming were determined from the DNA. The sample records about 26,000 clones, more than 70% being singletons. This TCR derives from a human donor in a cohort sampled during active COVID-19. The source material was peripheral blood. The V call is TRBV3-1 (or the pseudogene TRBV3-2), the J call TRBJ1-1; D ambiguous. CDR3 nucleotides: TGTGCCAGCAGCCAAGTTAGCGTGAACACTGAAGCTTTCTTT. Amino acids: CASSQVSVNTEAFF.